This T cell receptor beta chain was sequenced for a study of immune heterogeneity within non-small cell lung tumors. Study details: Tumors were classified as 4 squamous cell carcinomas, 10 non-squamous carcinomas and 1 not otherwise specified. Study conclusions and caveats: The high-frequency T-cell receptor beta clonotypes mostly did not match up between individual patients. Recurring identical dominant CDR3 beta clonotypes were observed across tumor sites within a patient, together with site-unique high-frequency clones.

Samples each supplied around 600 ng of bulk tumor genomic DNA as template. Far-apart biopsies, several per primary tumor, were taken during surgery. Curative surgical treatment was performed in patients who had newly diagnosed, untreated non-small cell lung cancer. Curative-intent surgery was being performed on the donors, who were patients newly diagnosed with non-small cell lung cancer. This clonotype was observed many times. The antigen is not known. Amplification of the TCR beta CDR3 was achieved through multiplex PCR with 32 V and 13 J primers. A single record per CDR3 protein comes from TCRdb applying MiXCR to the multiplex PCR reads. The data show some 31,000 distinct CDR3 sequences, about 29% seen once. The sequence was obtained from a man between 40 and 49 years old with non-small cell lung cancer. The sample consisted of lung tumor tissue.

In nucleotides, the CDR3 is TGTGCCAGCAGTTTAAGAACAGATACGCAGTATTTT. Translation: CASSLRTDTQYF. V is TRBV7-2 and J is TRBJ2-3; no definite D call. V gave up 6 bases and J gave up 3 bases, with 7 bases separating them. Germline CDR1 and CDR2: SGHTA and FQGNSA. The CDR3 runs 12 residues. The complete variable domain, with remaining parts taken from reference TRBV7-2 and TRBJ2-3, reads GAGVSQSPSNKVTEKGKDVELRCDPISGHTALYWYRQSLGQGLEFLIYFQGNSAPDKSGLPSDRFSAERTGGSVSTLTIQRTQQEDSAVYLCASSLRTDTQYFGPGTRLTVL.